This T cell receptor (beta chain) was retrieved from a study of blood T cell repertoires in COVID-19. Profiled with immunoSEQ multiplex PCR; TCRdb holds only in-frame clones, not every one. The sample includes 200,000 or so clones, around four fifths seen only once; the top ten take about 5.5%. The CDR3 extends over 16 amino acids. J gave up 3 bases and V 0 bases, and 6 bases lay outside the gene matches. In germline, CDR1 is MNHNY, CDR2 SVGAGI (reference sequence). The origin of this receptor is a woman aged 30 to 39 with acute or convalescent COVID-19. Sequenced material: peripheral blood. The rearrangement joins TRBV6-6 to TRBJ1-2; 8 nucleotides agree with TRBD1. CDR3 amino acids: CASSYSKAGGDYGYTF. The CDR3 DNA follows: TGTGCCAGCAGTTACTCGAAGGCAGGGGGCGACTATGGCTACACCTTC.